This entry concerns a single T cell receptor (beta chain). V trimming: 6 bases; J trimming: 4 bases; junction bases outside the gene matches: 7. The CDR3 contains 13 residues. Germline lookup yields CDR1 SGDLS and CDR2 YYNGEE. Produced via immunoSEQ multiplex PCR; TCRdb's table is partial and in-frame only. The sample lists about 46,000 clones, about 93% seen once, with under 4.5% in the top ten. The sample is drawn from a study of T cell changes during pregnancy in multiple sclerosis. The receptor comes from a female donor with multiple sclerosis, enrolled in a pregnancy study. This specimen consisted of CD8+ T cells from peripheral blood mononuclear cells, obtained after pregnancy. The V call is TRBV9, the J call TRBJ2-7; 7 bases fit TRBD2. CDR3 in DNA: TGTGCCAGCACCTTCGGGGAGGGGTACGAGCAGTACTTC. Translating gives CASTFGEGYEQYF. The variable domain in full, with the rest retrieved from reference TRBV9 and TRBJ2-7, is DSGVTQTPKHLITATGQRVTLRCSPRSGDLSVYWYQQSLDQGLQFLIQYYNGEERAKGNILERFSAQQFPDLHSELNLSSLELGDSALYFCASTFGEGYEQYFGPGTRLTVT.